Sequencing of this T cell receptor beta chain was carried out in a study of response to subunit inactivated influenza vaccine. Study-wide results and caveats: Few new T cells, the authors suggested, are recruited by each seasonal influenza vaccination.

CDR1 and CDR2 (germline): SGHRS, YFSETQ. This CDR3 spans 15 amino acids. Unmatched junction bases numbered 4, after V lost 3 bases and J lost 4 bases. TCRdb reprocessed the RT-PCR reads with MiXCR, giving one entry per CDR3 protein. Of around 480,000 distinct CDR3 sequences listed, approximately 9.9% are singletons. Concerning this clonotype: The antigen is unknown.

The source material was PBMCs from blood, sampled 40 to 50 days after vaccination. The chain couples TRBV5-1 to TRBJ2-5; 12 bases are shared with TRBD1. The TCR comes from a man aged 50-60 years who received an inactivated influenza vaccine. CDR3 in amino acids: CASSWGTGGGETQYF. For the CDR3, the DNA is TGCGCCAGCAGCTGGGGGACAGGGGGCGGAGAGACCCAGTACTTC.